The 18 T cell receptor beta chains reported below all come from one sample, sequenced in a study of beta chain features in type 1 diabetes. The sequenced template was cDNA made from the entire isolated RNA. This table comes from immunoSEQ multiplex PCR, and its TCRdb copy is limited to in-frame clones, with some not included. In the table there are about 900,000 clones, about a sixth of which are singletons. Material: naive CD4+ T cells from blood. The receptors originated from a woman under 30 in good health.

This clone has only a few counts. The rearrangement links TRBV5-1 to TRBJ2-7; D possibly corresponds to TRBD2 (6 bases). V lost 4 bases and J 5 bases, leaving 19 bases between the germline ends. The germline gives CDR1 SGHRS, CDR2 YFSETQ. The CDR3 extends over 15 amino acids. CDR3: CASSVLRPGVDEQYF. CDR3 sequence (DNA): TGCGCCAGCAGCGTGCTCCGTCCGGGGGTGGACGAGCAGTACTTC.

This clone was seen a few times. The chain couples TRBV2 to TRBJ2-7; tentatively, D is TRBD2 (5 bases). Germline V gene sequence: CDR1 SNHLY, CDR2 FYNNEI. The CDR3 length is 14 residues. Trimming removed 2 bases from V and 5 bases from J, with 13 bases in between. For the CDR3, the DNA is TGTGCCAGCAGTGAATGGGGAGAACGGGACGAGCAGTACTTC. As protein: CASSEWGERDEQYF.

This clone occurred a few times. The chain links TRBV6-5 to TRBJ2-1, with D unresolved. The length of the CDR3 is 13 residues. Trimming removed 6 bases at V and 7 bases at J, with 13 bases between. Germline-derived CDR1 and CDR2 are MNHEY and SVGAGI. CDR3 nucleotide sequence: TGTGCCAGCAGACAAAGCGCACTTAATGAGCAGTTCTTC. It encodes CASRQSALNEQFF.

This clone came up many times. The rearrangement joins TRBV10-3 to TRBJ2-7, with D perhaps matching TRBD1 (6 bases). V dropped 4 bases and J dropped 5 bases, with 12 bases sitting between them. Germline CDR1 is ENHRY and CDR2 is SYGVKD. The CDR3 has 13 residues. In DNA form, the CDR3 reads TGTGCCATCAGTGCAGGGGCTCGGAACGAGCAGTACTTC. Translated, it gives CAISAGARNEQYF.

This sequence joins TRBV5-1 and TRBJ2-3, with D perhaps matching TRBD2 (6 bases). The CDR3 sequence is 17 residues long. Between the trimmed V and J ends, which lost 1 base and 4 bases, there was a span of 19 bases. Germline assignment: CDR1 SGHRS and CDR2 YFSETQ. Here the CDR3 reads CASSLTPGLGLPDTQYF. The DNA of the CDR3 is TGCGCCAGCAGCTTGACACCGGGACTTGGACTTCCAGATACGCAGTATTTT.

The sample holds a few counts of this clone. In DNA form, the CDR3 reads TGTGCCAGCAGTCCATCGATCGGGGGGCTCAATGAGCAGTTCTTC. Protein product: CASSPSIGGLNEQFF. V usage is TRBV25-1 and J usage is TRBJ2-1, with D perhaps TRBD2 (7 bases). V was pared by 5 bases and J by 6 bases, with 17 bases between. The CDR3 totals 15 residues. Germline-derived CDR1 and CDR2 are MGHDK and SYGVNS.

About this clone itself: Other nucleotide sequences in the sample specify the same CDR3. The gene calls are TRBV20-1 and TRBJ1-1; D gene uncertain. The germline CDR1 and CDR2 sequences are DFQATT and SNEGSKA (reference sequence). Trimming left V 4 bases short and J 1 base short, with 4 bases between. The CDR3 extends over 11 amino acids. CDR3 sequence: CSANKNTEAFF. The DNA for the CDR3 is TGCAGTGCTAATAAGAACACTGAAGCTTTCTTT.

There are a few counts of this clone. This chain links TRBV20-1 with TRBJ2-7; D remains unclear. Trimming took 7 bases from V and 2 from J, leaving 9 bases between them. The CDR3 spans 11 residues. Germline CDR1 is DFQATT and CDR2 is SNEGSKA (reference sequence). This CDR3 reads CSGLTAYEQYF. In nucleotides, the CDR3 is TGCAGTGGGTTGACGGCCTACGAGCAGTACTTC.

This clone was seen only a few times. V is TRBV29-1 and J is TRBJ2-3; D might be TRBD1 (5 bases). The CDR3 is made up of 14 amino acids. V shed 2 bases and J shed 0 bases, with 9 bases lying between them. CDR1 and CDR2 from the germline V gene are SQVTM and ANQGSEA. The CDR3 bases are TGCAGCGTTGAAAGGGGTATCAGCACAGATACGCAGTATTTT. As protein: CSVERGISTDTQYF.

This clone was detected only a few times. The CDR3 sequence: CASSKHQPQHF. CDR3 coding DNA: TGTGCCAGCAGCAAACATCAGCCCCAGCATTTT. V gene TRBV21-1 combines with J gene TRBJ1-5. TRBV21-1 is deemed a pseudogene. The CDR3 contains 11 residues.

This clone occurred a few times. This chain uses TRBV18 with TRBJ1-1; D remains ambiguous. The CDR3 has 15 amino acids. The germline V gene has CDR1 KGHSH and CDR2 LQKENI. V shed 3 bases and J shed 5 bases, with 16 bases lying between them. The CDR3 sequence is CASSPRGETATEAFF. The CDR3 nucleotides read TGTGCCAGCTCACCCCGAGGTGAGACGGCAACTGAAGCTTTCTTT.

A few counts support this clone. The V gene is TRBV13, the J gene TRBJ1-2; TRBD1 aligns across 8 bases. V dropped 5 bases and J dropped 3; count of bases not matched to a gene: 8. The CDR3 length is 15 residues. Per germline, CDR1 PRHDT and CDR2 FYEKMQ (reference sequence). The CDR3 protein is CASSLRDRRHYGYTF. The CDR3 bases are TGTGCCAGCAGCCTCCGGGACAGGAGACACTATGGCTACACCTTC. The full variable domain, completed using reference TRBV13 and TRBJ1-2, is AAGVIQSPRHLIKEKRETATLKCYPIPRHDTVYWYQQGPGQDPQFLISFYEKMQSDKGSIPDRFSAQQFSDYHSELNMSSLELGDSALYFCASSLRDRRHYGYTFGSGTRLTVV.

This clone was seen more than once but under ten times. This chain connects TRBV10-2 to TRBJ2-7; D may be TRBD1 (6 bases). This CDR3 region has 13 residues. V was trimmed by 3 bases and J by 4 bases, leaving 10 bases between them. The germline V gene encodes CDR1 WSHSY and CDR2 SAAADI. CDR3 bases: TGCGCCAGCAGTGATGGGGGCAGGTACGAGCAGTACTTC. This translates into CASSDGGRYEQYF.

This clone was detected a few times. The CDR3 DNA is TGTGCCGGAACTCGAAACGGGATCTACGAGCAGTACTTC. Its protein is CAGTRNGIYEQYF. This chain connects TRBV7-9 to TRBJ2-7, with TRBD2 as a possible D gene (5 bases). Trimming took 11 bases from V and 3 from J, leaving 17 bases between them. The CDR3 sequence is 13 residues long. The germline gives CDR1 SEHNR, CDR2 FQNEAQ (reference sequence).

The V call is TRBV28, the J call TRBJ2-7; D unresolved. The CDR3 is 13 residues long. The V gene lost 4 bases and the J gene lost 3 bases, with 10 bases spanning the gap. Germline CDR1 MDHEN, CDR2 SYDVKM. CDR3 nucleotides: TGTGCCAGCAGTTCCCAGAACAGCTACGAGCAGTACTTC. As protein: CASSSQNSYEQYF.

The V call is TRBV9, the J call TRBJ2-7; D gene ambiguous. V lost 0 bases and J lost 0, with 13 bases in between. The germline gives CDR1 SGDLS, CDR2 YYNGEE. The CDR3 runs to 16 residues. CDR3 residues: CASSVAWAESSYEQYF. CDR3 DNA: TGTGCCAGCAGCGTAGCTTGGGCCGAAAGCTCCTACGAGCAGTACTTC.

This clone was detected only a few times. The chain is built from TRBV10-3 and TRBJ2-1, with a possible D match to TRBD2 (6 bases). This CDR3 comprises 17 residues. Germline V gives CDR1 ENHRY, CDR2 SYGVKD. The V gene lost 0 bases and the J gene lost 9 bases, with 21 bases spanning the gap. Here the CDR3 DNA reads TGTGCCATCAGTGAGTCTGTACACGTCCCGGGAGCAATTGAGCAGTTCTTC. Its translation: CAISESVHVPGAIEQFF.

The chain joins TRBV7-9 to TRBJ1-2; TRBD1 is a possible D gene (5 bases). V was pared by 7 bases and J by 8 bases, with 14 bases between. Germline CDR1 SEHNR, CDR2 FQNEAQ (reference sequence). The CDR3 has 12 residues. CDR3 coding DNA: TGTGCCAGCACCCCCGGGGGATCGGGCTACACCTTC. Translation gives CASTPGGSGYTF.